Presented here are 7 T cell receptor beta chains from one specimen sequenced in a study of T cell responses to AZD1222 COVID-19 vaccine. The method was immunoSEQ multiplex PCR; TCRdb's version includes in-frame clones alone and lacks a portion of them. Of about 140,000 clones in the sample, 92% were seen once. This specimen consisted of peripheral blood, obtained 28 days after the second AZD1222 dose. These receptor sequences come from an adult who received the AZD1222 COVID-19 vaccine.

The V and J genes are TRBV30 and TRBJ2-5, with D possibly TRBD2 on 6 matching bases. V lost 1 base to trimming and J lost 5 bases, with 11 bases between them. The CDR3 consists of 13 residues. The germline gives CDR1 GTSNPN, CDR2 SVGIG (reference sequence). DNA of the CDR3: TGTGCCTGGAGTGGGGTGGAGGGGGAGACCCAGTACTTC. Its translation is CAWSGVEGETQYF.

The chain is built from TRBV18 and TRBJ2-5; D may be TRBD2 (5 bases). Trimming pared 3 bases from V and 4 bases from J, leaving 18 bases between. The CDR3 spans 16 residues. Germline CDR1 KGHSH, CDR2 LQKENI. The CDR3, as DNA: TGTGCCAGCTCACCTCCTTCGTACGGGAAAGGAGAGACCCAGTACTTC. Amino acid sequence: CASSPPSYGKGETQYF. Drawing the rest from reference TRBV18 and TRBJ2-5, the complete variable domain is NAGVMQNPRHLVRRRGQEARLRCSPMKGHSHVYWYRQLPEEGLKFMVYLQKENIIDESGMPKERFSAEFPKEGPSILRIQQVVRGDSAAYFCASSPPSYGKGETQYFGPGTRLLVL.

The chain has TRBV2 and TRBJ2-5, with TRBD1 identical over 8 bases. The trim removed 4 bases at V and 7 bases at J, leaving 5 bases unmatched. The length of the CDR3 is 13 residues. The germline CDR1 and CDR2 sequences are SNHLY and FYNNEI. The CDR3 reads CASSALGTGTQYF. In DNA form, the CDR3 reads TGTGCCAGCAGTGCCCTTGGGACAGGGACCCAGTACTTC.

The chain links TRBV5-1 to TRBJ2-5; 12 positions agree with TRBD2. J lost 5 bases, V lost 1 base, and 3 bases had no gene match. Germline lookup yields CDR1 SGHRS and CDR2 YFSETQ. The CDR3 runs to 15 residues. CDR3 sequence: CASSLPLAGGETQYF. The DNA of the CDR3 is TGCGCCAGCAGCTTGCCCCTAGCGGGGGGGGAGACCCAGTACTTC.

This clone was seen only once. This rearrangement joins TRBV29-1 to TRBJ1-5, with D hard to call. The CDR3 length is 14 residues. Trimming took 7 bases from V and 0 from J, leaving 13 bases between them. From germline, CDR1 is SQVTM and CDR2 ANQGSEA. The CDR3 coding sequence is TGCAGCGCCACGACGGGGTATAGCAATCAGCCCCAGCATTTT. Amino acids: CSATTGYSNQPQHF.

V and J are TRBV5-1 and TRBJ1-2; D ambiguous. The CDR3 contains 13 residues. Germline assignment: CDR1 SGHRS and CDR2 YFSETQ. The V gene lost 0 bases and the J gene lost 8 bases, with 11 bases spanning the gap. The CDR3 DNA follows: TGCGCCAGCAGCTTGGGACTTACCCAGGGCTACACCTTC. Protein: CASSLGLTQGYTF.

V and J are TRBV11-2 and TRBJ1-2; TRBD1 aligns across 9 bases. V lost 4 bases, J lost 6 bases, and 3 bases stayed unmatched. CDR3 length: 13 amino acids. Germline V gene sequence: CDR1 SGHAT, CDR2 FQNNGV. CDR3 bases: TGTGCCAGCAGCTCGAGGACAGGGGATGGCTACACCTTC. It is translated as CASSSRTGDGYTF.